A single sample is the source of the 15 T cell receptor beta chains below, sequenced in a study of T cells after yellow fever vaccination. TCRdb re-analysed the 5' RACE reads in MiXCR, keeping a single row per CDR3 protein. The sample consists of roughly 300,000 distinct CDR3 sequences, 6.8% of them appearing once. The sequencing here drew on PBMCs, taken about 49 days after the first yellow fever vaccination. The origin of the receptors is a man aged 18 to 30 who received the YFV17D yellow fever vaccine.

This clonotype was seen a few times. The CDR3 nucleotides read TGCAGTGCTATACCACCTGGGACTGTCACTGAAGCTTTCTTT. It yields the protein CSAIPPGTVTEAFF. V and J are TRBV20-1 and TRBJ1-1, with D possibly matching TRBD1 (5 bases). Germline V gene lookup returns CDR1 DFQATT and CDR2 SNEGSKA (reference sequence). Deletions cut 4 bases from V and 4 bases from J, with 16 bases between. The CDR3 loop spans 14 amino acids.

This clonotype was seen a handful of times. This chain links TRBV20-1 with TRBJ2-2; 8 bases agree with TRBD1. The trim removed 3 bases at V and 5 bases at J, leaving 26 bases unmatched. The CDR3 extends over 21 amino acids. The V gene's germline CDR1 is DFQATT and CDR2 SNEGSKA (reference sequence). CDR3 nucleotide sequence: TGCAGTGCTAGTTTTTGGGATTCCGGTTGGCAGGGGGCGTATCGGACCGGGGAGCTGTTTTTT. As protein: CSASFWDSGWQGAYRTGELFF.

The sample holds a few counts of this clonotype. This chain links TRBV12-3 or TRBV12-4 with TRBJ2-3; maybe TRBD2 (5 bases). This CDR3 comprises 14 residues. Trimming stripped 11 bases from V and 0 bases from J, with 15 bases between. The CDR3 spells CAVPRGLSTDTQYF. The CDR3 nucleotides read TGTGCCGTTCCTCGGGGTCTCAGCACAGATACGCAGTATTTT.

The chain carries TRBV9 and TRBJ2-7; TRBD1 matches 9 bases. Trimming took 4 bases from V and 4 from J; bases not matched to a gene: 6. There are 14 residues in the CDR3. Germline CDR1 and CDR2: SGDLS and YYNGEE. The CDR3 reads CASSPWDRVYEQYF. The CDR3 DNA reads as TGTGCCAGCAGCCCCTGGGACAGGGTGTACGAGCAGTACTTC.

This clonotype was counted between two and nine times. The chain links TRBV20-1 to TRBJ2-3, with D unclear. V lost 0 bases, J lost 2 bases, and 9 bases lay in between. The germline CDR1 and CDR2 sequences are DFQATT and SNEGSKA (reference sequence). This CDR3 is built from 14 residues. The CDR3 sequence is CSARDGPATDTQYF. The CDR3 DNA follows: TGCAGTGCTAGAGACGGTCCGGCCACAGATACGCAGTATTTT.

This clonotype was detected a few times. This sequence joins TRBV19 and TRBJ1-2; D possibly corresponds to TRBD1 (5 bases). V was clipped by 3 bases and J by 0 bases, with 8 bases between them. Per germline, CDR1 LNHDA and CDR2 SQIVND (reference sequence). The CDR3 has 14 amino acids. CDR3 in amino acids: CASSMAGTNYGYTF. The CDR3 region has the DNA TGTGCCAGTAGTATGGCAGGGACTAACTATGGCTACACCTTC.

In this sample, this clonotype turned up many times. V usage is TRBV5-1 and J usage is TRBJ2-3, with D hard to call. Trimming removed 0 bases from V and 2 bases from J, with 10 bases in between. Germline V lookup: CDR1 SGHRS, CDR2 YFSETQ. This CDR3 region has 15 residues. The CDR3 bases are TGCGCCAGCAGCTTGGAATCCAGGCCCACAGATACGCAGTATTTT. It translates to CASSLESRPTDTQYF.

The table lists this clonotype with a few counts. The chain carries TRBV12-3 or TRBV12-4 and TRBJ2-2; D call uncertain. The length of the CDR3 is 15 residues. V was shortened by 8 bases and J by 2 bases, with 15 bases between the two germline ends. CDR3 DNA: TGTGCCAGCGGAATTTATGGCTCTAACACCGGGGAGCTGTTTTTT. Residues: CASGIYGSNTGELFF.

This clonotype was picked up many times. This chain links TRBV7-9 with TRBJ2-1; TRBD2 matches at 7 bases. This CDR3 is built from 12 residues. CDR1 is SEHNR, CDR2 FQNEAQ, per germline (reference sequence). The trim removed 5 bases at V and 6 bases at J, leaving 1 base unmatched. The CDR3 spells CASSGRGNEQFF. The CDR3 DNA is TGTGCCAGCAGCGGGAGGGGCAATGAGCAGTTCTTC.

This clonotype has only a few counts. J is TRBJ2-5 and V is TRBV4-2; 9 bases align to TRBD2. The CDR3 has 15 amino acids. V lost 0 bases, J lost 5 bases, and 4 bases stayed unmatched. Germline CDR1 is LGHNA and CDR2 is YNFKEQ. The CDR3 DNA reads TGTGCCAGCAGCCAAGACCCTAGCGGGGCGGAGACCCAGTACTTC. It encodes CASSQDPSGAETQYF.

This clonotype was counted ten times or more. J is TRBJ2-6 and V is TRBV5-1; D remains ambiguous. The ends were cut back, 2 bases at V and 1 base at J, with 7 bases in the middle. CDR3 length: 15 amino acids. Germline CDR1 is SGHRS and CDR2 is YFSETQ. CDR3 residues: CASSFSSSGANVLTF. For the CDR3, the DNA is TGCGCCAGCAGCTTCTCCTCTTCTGGGGCCAACGTCCTGACTTTC.

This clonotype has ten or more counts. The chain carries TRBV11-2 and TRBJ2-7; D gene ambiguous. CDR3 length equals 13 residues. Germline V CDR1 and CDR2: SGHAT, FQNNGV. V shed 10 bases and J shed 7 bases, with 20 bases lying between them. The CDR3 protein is CATQLGLMGEQYF. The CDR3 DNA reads TGTGCCACCCAGCTTGGGTTAATGGGGGAGCAGTACTTC.

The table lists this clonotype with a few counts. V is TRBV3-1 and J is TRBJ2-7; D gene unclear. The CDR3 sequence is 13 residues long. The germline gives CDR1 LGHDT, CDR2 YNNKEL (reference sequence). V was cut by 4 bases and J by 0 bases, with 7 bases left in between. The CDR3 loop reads CASSPYLSYEQYF. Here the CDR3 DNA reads TGTGCCAGCAGCCCCTACCTCTCCTACGAGCAGTACTTC.

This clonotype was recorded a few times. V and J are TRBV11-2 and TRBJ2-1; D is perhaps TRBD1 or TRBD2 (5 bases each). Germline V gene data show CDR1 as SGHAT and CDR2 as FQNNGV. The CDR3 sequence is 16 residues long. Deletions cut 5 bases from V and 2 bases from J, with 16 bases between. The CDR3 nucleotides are TGTGCCAGCAGCCCCAGGGCCCTCGGGGCCTACAATGAGCAGTTCTTC. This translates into CASSPRALGAYNEQFF. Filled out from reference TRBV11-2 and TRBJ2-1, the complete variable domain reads EAGVAQSPRYKIIEKRQSVAFWCNPISGHATLYWYQQILGQGPKLLIQFQNNGVVDDSQLPKDRFSAERLKGVDSTLKIQPAKLEDSAVYLCASSPRALGAYNEQFFGPGTRLTVL.

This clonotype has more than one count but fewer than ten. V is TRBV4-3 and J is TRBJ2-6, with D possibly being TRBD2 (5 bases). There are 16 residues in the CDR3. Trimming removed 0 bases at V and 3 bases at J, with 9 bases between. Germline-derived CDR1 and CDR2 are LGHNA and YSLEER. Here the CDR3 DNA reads TGCGCCAGCAGCCAAGAGCCGGGAAATGGGGCCAACGTCCTGACTTTC. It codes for CASSQEPGNGANVLTF.